This T cell receptor (beta chain) was identified in a study of T cell responses to AZD1222 COVID-19 vaccine (dated by TCRdb to about 2021). Concerning the study at large: A total of under 250 trial participants underwent TCR sequencing, of whom about 200 had received two doses of AZD1222 and around 25 had received two doses of the MenACWY control vaccine. Trial participants were enrolled into age subgroups of 18-55, 56-69 and 70-plus years, which contained about 150, 27 and 61 TCR-sequenced participants, respectively.

Reading from cysteine to phenylalanine, the CDR3 counts 16 amino acids. Just the 48-base CDR3 DNA is kept, in frame starting at base 1. V and J are truncated by 3 bases and 0 bases respectively, leaving an intervening sequence of 12 bases. As encoded in the germline V gene, CDR1 is SNHLY while CDR2 is FYNNEI. Results and caveats for the whole study, not just this receptor: Most participants were white British and females outnumbered males, and the authors suggested that clonal diversity may have been underestimated. After two AZD1222 doses, both the breadth and the depth of spike-specific TCRs were significantly higher than at day 0 and than in MenACWY recipients. In the small 56-69-year group, the increase in depth fell short of significance, most likely because of low power. Nearly half of unique spike-specific TCRs reportedly recognized epitopes outside regions mutated in the B.1.351 and B.1.1.7 variants. The whole spike protein was spanned by vaccine-associated CD4 TCRs, and dominant responses were seen in regions 160-218 and 743-854. Conclusions about previously exposed vaccinees are limited because only six or seven AZD1222 recipients were SARS-CoV-2 seropositive at baseline. Because no samples from the day 14 peak response were available, repertoires could be characterized only after the peak T cell response.

The time point label corresponds to: about 28 days (+/-7) after the second vaccine dose. AZD1222 recipients whose second dose came at about 4 weeks and those whose second dose came at about 12 weeks were combined into one group, since spike-specific TCR depth and breadth did not differ between the two schedules. Samples from vaccinated people were obtained from the UK trials COV001 and COV002, which included a single-blind randomized controlled phase 2/3 trial of AZD1222 (ChAdOx1 nCoV-19) in healthy adults. Trial participant PBMC samples were collected at day 0 and day 28 after the second dose for TCRbeta chain sequencing. As to this clone: Its antigen remains unidentified. The input lacks base qualities; no much larger clone sits a single base away.

The CDR3 regions of human TCRbeta chains were analyzed by immunosequencing. As for the original processing: Repertoire TCRs were checked for matches against a reference library of SARS-CoV-2-specific TCRs that had been generated using the MIRA antigen-specificity platform. Breadth was defined as the fraction of unique TCRs that were SARS-CoV-2-associated. Depth was defined as the fraction of total T cells that were SARS-CoV-2-associated. Using the MIRA data, every spike-specific TCR was mapped to the spike region that the TCR reacted to and assigned to either a CD4 or a CD8 class. Log10-transformed breadth and depth values were compared by one-way ANOVA with Sidak's multiple comparisons tests. TCRdb carries this immuneACCESS record with in-frame sequences only. Its versions omit some clonotypes, under half of them owing to an unresolved V gene in the studies checked, with the rest unexplained. The DNA gave D and trimming, while V, J and clone size come from that table. This sample holds approximately 270,000 clones; almost 95% were observed only once. The biggest ten clones account for around 0.57% of the sample.

Here the chain combines TRBV2 and TRBJ1-3; a tentative D call is TRBD1 (6 bases match). The source was peripheral blood, collected 28 days after the second AZD1222 dose. This TCR came from an adult who received the AZD1222 COVID-19 vaccine. Here is the DNA: TGTGCCAGCAGTGATGAGGGGGTGCCCTCTGGAAACACCATATATTTT. Its protein product is CASSDEGVPSGNTIYF.